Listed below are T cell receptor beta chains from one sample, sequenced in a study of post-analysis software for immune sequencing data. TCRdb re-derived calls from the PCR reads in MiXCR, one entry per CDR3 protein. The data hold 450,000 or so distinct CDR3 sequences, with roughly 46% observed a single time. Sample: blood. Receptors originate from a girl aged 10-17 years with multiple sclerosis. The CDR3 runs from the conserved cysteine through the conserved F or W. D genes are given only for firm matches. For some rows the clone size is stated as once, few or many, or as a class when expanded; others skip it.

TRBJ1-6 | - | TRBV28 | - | CASSPPARGSPLHF | TGTGCCAGCAGTCCCCCCGCGAGGGGATCACCCCTCCACTTT
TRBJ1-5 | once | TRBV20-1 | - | CSAPSTGYSNQPQHF | TGCAGTGCTCCATCGACCGGATATAGCAATCAGCCCCAGCATTTT
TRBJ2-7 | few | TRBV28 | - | CASRTNRDHEQYF | TGTGCCAGCAGAACAAACAGGGACCACGAGCAGTACTTC
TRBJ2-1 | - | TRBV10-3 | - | CAISAGLPKHNEQFF | TGTGCCATCAGTGCTGGACTCCCAAAACACAATGAGCAGTTCTTC
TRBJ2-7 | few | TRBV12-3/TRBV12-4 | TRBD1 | CASADRGRRHEQYF | TGTGCCAGCGCGGACAGGGGGCGCCGGCACGAGCAGTACTTC
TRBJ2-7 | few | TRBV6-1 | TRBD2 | CASSDLAGVYEQYF | TGTGCCAGCAGTGACCTAGCGGGAGTCTACGAGCAGTACTTC
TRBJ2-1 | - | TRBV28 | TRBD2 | CASSLYGRAHNEQFF | TGTGCCAGCAGTTTATACGGGAGGGCCCACAATGAGCAGTTCTTC
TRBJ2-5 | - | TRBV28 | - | CASTGTLFSYKQYF | TGTGCCAGCACAGGGACACTATTCTCCTACAAGCAGTACTTC
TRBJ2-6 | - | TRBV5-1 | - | CASSLSGGISGANVLTF | TGCGCCAGCAGCTTGTCTGGGGGAATCTCTGGGGCCAACGTCCTGACTTTC
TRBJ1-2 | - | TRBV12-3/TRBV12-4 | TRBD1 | CASTQGVLANYGYTF | TGTGCCAGCACCCAGGGGGTCCTGGCTAACTATGGCTACACCTTC
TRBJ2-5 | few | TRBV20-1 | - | CSSNRGGPQETQYF | TGCAGTAGTAACCGAGGAGGGCCCCAAGAGACCCAGTACTTC
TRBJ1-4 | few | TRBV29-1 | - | CSVEEGEKLFF | TGCAGCGTTGAGGAGGGAGAAAAACTGTTTTTT
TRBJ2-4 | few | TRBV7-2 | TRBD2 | CASSLGASGGNIQYF | TGTGCCAGCAGCTTAGGGGCTAGCGGGGGCAACATTCAGTACTTC
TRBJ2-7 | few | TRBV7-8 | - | CASSLEKPYEQYF | TGTGCCAGCAGCTTAGAGAAGCCCTACGAGCAGTACTTC
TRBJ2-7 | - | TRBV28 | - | CASSLPGVSYEQYF | TGTGCCAGCAGTTTACCGGGAGTTTCCTACGAGCAGTACTTC
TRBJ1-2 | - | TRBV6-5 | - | CASSDRTFNYGYTF | TGTGCCAGCAGTGACCGGACTTTTAACTATGGCTACACCTTC
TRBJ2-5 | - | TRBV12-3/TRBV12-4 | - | CASSRGGAGETQYF | TGTGCCAGCAGCCGAGGGGGGGCGGGAGAGACCCAGTACTTC
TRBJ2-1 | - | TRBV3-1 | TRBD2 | CASSQVPGLDYNEQFF | TGTGCCAGCAGCCAAGTGCCGGGACTAGACTACAATGAGCAGTTCTTC
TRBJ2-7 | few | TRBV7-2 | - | CASSLSRGTYEQYF | TGTGCCAGCAGCTTAAGCAGGGGAACCTACGAGCAGTACTTC
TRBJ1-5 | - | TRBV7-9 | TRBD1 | CASSSGQGELGNQPQHF | TGTGCCAGCAGCTCAGGACAGGGGGAGCTTGGCAATCAGCCCCAGCATTTT
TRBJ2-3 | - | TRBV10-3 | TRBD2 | CAIRGLAGGPDTQYF | TGTGCCATCAGAGGACTAGCGGGGGGCCCAGATACGCAGTATTTT
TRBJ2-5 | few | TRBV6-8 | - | CASSYPTNQETQYF | TGTGCCAGCAGTTACCCGACTAACCAAGAGACCCAGTACTTC
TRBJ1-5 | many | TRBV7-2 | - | CASSLALFQGDNQPQHF | TGTGCCAGCAGCTTAGCGCTGTTTCAGGGCGACAATCAGCCCCAGCATTTT
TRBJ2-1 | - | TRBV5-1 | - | CASISPNNVQFF | TGCGCCAGCATCAGCCCCAACAATGTGCAGTTCTTC
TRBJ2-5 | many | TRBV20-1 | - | CSARVGSGKGTQYF | TGCAGTGCTAGAGTGGGTAGCGGCAAGGGGACCCAGTACTTC
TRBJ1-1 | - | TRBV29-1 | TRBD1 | CSVDRGENTEAFF | TGCAGCGTGGACAGGGGGGAGAACACTGAAGCTTTCTTT
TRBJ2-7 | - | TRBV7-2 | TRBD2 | CASSLAIGGNYEQYF | TGTGCCAGCAGCTTAGCGATCGGGGGGAACTACGAGCAGTACTTC
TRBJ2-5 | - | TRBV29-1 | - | CSAGESTWRETQYF | TGCAGCGCAGGGGAGTCCACATGGAGGGAGACCCAGTACTTC
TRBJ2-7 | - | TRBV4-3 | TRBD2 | CASSQGTSGNSYEQYF | TGCGCCAGCAGCCAAGGGACTAGCGGGAACTCCTACGAGCAGTACTTC
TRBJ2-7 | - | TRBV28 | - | CASSCPLCYEQYF | TGTGCCAGCAGTTGTCCCCTCTGCTACGAGCAGTACTTC
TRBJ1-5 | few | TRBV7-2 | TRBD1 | CASSLTGSGGDQPQHF | TGTGCCAGCAGCTTAACGGGCTCAGGGGGAGATCAGCCCCAGCATTTT
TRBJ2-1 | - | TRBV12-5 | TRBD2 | CASAIGLDSYQSSYNEQFF | TGTGCTAGTGCCATAGGACTAGATTCCTACCAGAGCTCCTACAATGAGCAGTTCTTC
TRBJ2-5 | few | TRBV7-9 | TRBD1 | CASSTDREETQYF | TGTGCCAGCAGCACCGACAGGGAAGAGACCCAGTACTTC
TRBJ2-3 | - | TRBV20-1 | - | CSVQSAADTDTQYF | TGCAGTGTACAAAGCGCGGCGGACACAGATACGCAGTATTTT
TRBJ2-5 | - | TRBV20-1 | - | CSAPGGGSQETQYF | TGCAGTGCTCCGGGTGGTGGTTCCCAAGAGACCCAGTACTTC
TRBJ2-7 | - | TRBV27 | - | CASSTRTVSSYEQYF | TGTGCCAGCAGTACCAGGACAGTGAGCTCCTACGAGCAGTACTTC
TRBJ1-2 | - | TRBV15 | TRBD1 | CATSRGGTGGYGYTF | TGTGCCACCAGCAGAGGCGGGACAGGGGGCTATGGCTACACCTTC
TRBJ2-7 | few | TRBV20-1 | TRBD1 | CSASRDRAYEQYF | TGCAGTGCTAGCCGGGACAGGGCCTACGAGCAGTACTTC
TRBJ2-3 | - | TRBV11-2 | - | CASRGVGTDTQYF | TGTGCCAGCAGAGGCGTGGGCACAGATACGCAGTATTTT
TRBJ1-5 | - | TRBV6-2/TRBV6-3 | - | CASSSASNQPQHF | TGTGCCAGCAGCTCCGCTAGCAATCAGCCCCAGCATTTT
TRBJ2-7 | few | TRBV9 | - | CASSVGIEQYF | TGTGCCAGCAGCGTAGGTATCGAGCAGTACTTC
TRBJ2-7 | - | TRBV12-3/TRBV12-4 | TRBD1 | CASSFAQGVSEQYF | TGTGCCAGCAGTTTTGCCCAGGGGGTGAGCGAGCAGTACTTC
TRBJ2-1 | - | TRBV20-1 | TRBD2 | CSARPRTSGSDEQFF | TGCAGTGCTAGACCCCGGACTAGCGGGAGCGACGAGCAGTTCTTC
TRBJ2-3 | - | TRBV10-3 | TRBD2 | CAISLAAGSADTQYF | TGTGCCATCAGCCTAGCGGCCGGCTCGGCAGATACGCAGTATTTT
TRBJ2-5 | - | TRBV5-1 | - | CASSLDQGSYSQETQYF | TGCGCCAGCAGCCTGGATCAGGGGTCTTACTCTCAAGAGACCCAGTACTTC
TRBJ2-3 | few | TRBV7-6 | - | CASSRGQTRTDTQYF | TGTGCCAGCAGCCGCGGACAGACACGCACAGATACGCAGTATTTT
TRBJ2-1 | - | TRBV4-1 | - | CASSQEPNNEQFF | TGCGCCAGCAGCCAAGAGCCGAACAATGAGCAGTTCTTC
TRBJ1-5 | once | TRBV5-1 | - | CASSLGFGSFNQPQHF | TGCGCCAGCAGCTTGGGTTTCGGGAGCTTCAATCAGCCCCAGCATTTT
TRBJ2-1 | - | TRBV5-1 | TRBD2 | CASSPRVAGVTYNEQFF | TGCGCCAGCAGCCCCCGGGTGGCGGGAGTAACCTACAATGAGCAGTTCTTC
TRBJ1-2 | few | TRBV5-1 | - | CASSLMDTYGYTF | TGCGCCAGCAGCTTAATGGACACCTATGGCTACACCTTC
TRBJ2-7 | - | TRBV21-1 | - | CASRKGRLRDRGCSYEQYF | TGTGCCAGCAGGAAAGGCAGGCTGAGGGACAGGGGTTGCTCCTACGAGCAGTACTTC
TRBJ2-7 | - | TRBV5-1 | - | CASSFLDTSYEQYF | TGCGCCAGCAGCTTTTTGGACACATCCTACGAGCAGTACTTC
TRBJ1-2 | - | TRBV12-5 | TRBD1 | CASGPPQGQINYGYTF | TGTGCTAGTGGTCCTCCCCAGGGACAGATAAACTATGGCTACACCTTC
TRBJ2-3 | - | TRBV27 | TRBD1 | CASSLEGQGIDTQYF | TGTGCCAGCAGTTTAGAGGGACAGGGGATCGATACGCAGTATTTT